Following are 16 T cell receptor beta chains from one sample sequenced in a study of response to subunit inactivated influenza vaccine. MiXCR was run by TCRdb on the RT-PCR reads, yielding one entry per CDR3 protein. The sample holds around 490,000 distinct CDR3 sequences, roughly 8.2% seen once. Material: PBMCs from blood, obtained roughly 24 months after vaccination. Receptors were obtained from a man in his fifties or sixties who received an inactivated influenza vaccine.

The J gene is TRBJ1-1, the V gene TRBV14; D is unresolved. Germline V gene data show CDR1 as SGHDN and CDR2 as FVKESK. This CDR3 spans 13 amino acids. V gave up 3 bases and J gave up 5 bases, with 10 bases separating them. Written as DNA, the CDR3 is TGTGCCAGCAGCCATACCAGGCAGACTGAAGCTTTCTTT. It specifies CASSHTRQTEAFF. Filled out from reference TRBV14 and TRBJ1-1, the complete variable domain reads EAGVTQFPSHSVIEKGQTVTLRCDPISGHDNLYWYRRVMGKEIKFLLHFVKESKQDESGMPNNRFLAERTGGTYSTLKVQPAELEDSGVYFCASSHTRQTEAFFGQGTRLTVV.

This clonotype came up many times. The V and J genes are TRBV6-2 or TRBV6-3 and TRBJ2-1; 13 nucleotides match TRBD2. The CDR3 consists of 16 residues. V shed 6 bases, J shed 6 bases, and the junction held 8 bases outside the gene matches. Germline V lookup: CDR1 MNHEY, CDR2 SVGEGT. The CDR3 loop reads CASSNQLAGGTNEQFF. The CDR3 DNA reads as TGTGCCAGCAGCAACCAACTAGCGGGAGGGACCAATGAGCAGTTCTTC.

This clonotype turned up a few times. This sequence joins TRBV5-1 and TRBJ2-7; D might be TRBD1 or TRBD2, each matching 5 bases. The ends were cut back, 1 base at V and 0 bases at J, with 11 bases in the middle. The length of the CDR3 is 15 residues. CDR1 is SGHRS and CDR2 is YFSETQ in the germline V gene. The CDR3 DNA is TGCGCCAGCAGCTTGACAGGACTCAGCTCCTACGAGCAGTACTTC. Amino acids: CASSLTGLSSYEQYF.

In its sample, this clonotype was seen many times. DNA of the CDR3: TGTGCCAGCAGCTTGGTGCTGGGGAGCTCCTACAATGAGCAGTTCTTC. Amino acids: CASSLVLGSSYNEQFF. V usage is TRBV5-5 and J usage is TRBJ2-1, with D perhaps TRBD2 (5 bases). The CDR3 has 16 residues. Germline V gene lookup returns CDR1 SGHKS and CDR2 YYEKEE (reference sequence). Deletions cut 0 bases from V and 0 bases from J, with 10 bases between.

This sequence joins TRBV28 and TRBJ2-7; the match to TRBD1 covers 11 bases. In germline, CDR1 is MDHEN, CDR2 SYDVKM. V was pared by 4 bases and J by 4 bases, with 9 bases of the junction left unmatched. The CDR3 covers 16 residues. CDR3 nucleotide sequence: TGTGCCAGCAGTTGGGACAGGGGGGAGAGGATTTACGAGCAGTACTTC. Translated: CASSWDRGERIYEQYF. Supplemented by reference TRBV28 and TRBJ2-7, the full variable domain reads DVKVTQSSRYLVKRTGEKVFLECVQDMDHENMFWYRQDPGLGLRLIYFSYDVKMKEKGDIPEGYSVSREKKERFSLILESASTNQTSMYLCASSWDRGERIYEQYFGPGTRLTVT.

This clonotype was picked up a small number of times. The rearrangement joins TRBV4-2 to TRBJ2-7, with 12 bases that match TRBD1. From germline, CDR1 is LGHNA and CDR2 YNFKEQ. V trimming: 1 base; J trimming: 6 bases; junction bases outside the gene matches: 7. This CDR3 has 16 residues. The CDR3 sequence: CASSQVPGQGASEQYF. CDR3 DNA sequence: TGTGCCAGCAGCCAAGTCCCGGGACAGGGGGCTAGCGAGCAGTACTTC.

There are a few counts of this clonotype. The chain is built from TRBV12-3 or TRBV12-4 and TRBJ1-5; 7 positions agree with TRBD1. CDR3 size: 14 residues. V shed 6 bases, J shed 9 bases, and the junction held 11 bases outside the gene matches. The CDR3 loop reads CASSHRGAQWPQHF. The CDR3 nucleotides are TGTGCCAGCAGCCACAGGGGAGCCCAATGGCCCCAGCATTTT.

This clonotype was found a few times. CDR3 in DNA: TGCAGTGCGCCCAGGGCAGGGGGCCCAGAGACCCAGTACTTC. Amino acid sequence: CSAPRAGGPETQYF. The chain recombines TRBV20-1 with TRBJ2-5; 8 nucleotides match TRBD1. CDR1 DFQATT and CDR2 SNEGSKA come from the germline V gene (reference sequence). The J segment lost 4 bases and the V segment lost 6 bases, leaving 10 bases of the junction unmatched. CDR3 length equals 14 residues.

The V gene is TRBV14, the J gene TRBJ2-5; 14 bases fit TRBD2. V shed 2 bases and J 6 bases; nucleotides not matched to a gene: 8. Germline-derived CDR1 and CDR2 are SGHDN and FVKESK. This CDR3 has 17 residues. The chain's CDR3 is CASSQYAGTSGGKTQYF. For the CDR3, the DNA is TGTGCCAGCAGCCAATACGCCGGGACTAGCGGGGGAAAGACCCAGTACTTC. The variable domain in full, completed from reference TRBV14 and TRBJ2-5, reads EAGVTQFPSHSVIEKGQTVTLRCDPISGHDNLYWYRRVMGKEIKFLLHFVKESKQDESGMPNNRFLAERTGGTYSTLKVQPAELEDSGVYFCASSQYAGTSGGKTQYFGPGTRLLVL.

As regards this clonotype: This may arise from a read error, as a much more abundant clone is one base away. The chain is built from TRBV2 and TRBJ2-1; TRBD2 agrees at 7 bases. The CDR3 extends over 15 amino acids. The germline V gene has CDR1 SNHLY and CDR2 FYNNEI. The J segment lost 8 bases and the V segment lost 5 bases, leaving 12 bases of the junction unmatched. CDR3 DNA: TGTGCCAGCAGTAATGGACTAGTGGGATTATATGAGCAGTTCTTC. Translation gives CASSNGLVGLYEQFF.

This clonotype was observed a handful of times. The CDR3 here is CASSQVAGWSSGNTIYF. CDR3 nucleotides: TGTGCCAGCAGCCAAGTCGCAGGGTGGAGTTCTGGAAACACCATATATTTT. The chain is built from TRBV3-1 and TRBJ1-3; TRBD1 might be the D (5 bases). V was cut by 1 base and J by 1 base, with 14 bases left in between. Germline V gives CDR1 LGHDT, CDR2 YNNKEL (reference sequence). The CDR3 spans 17 residues.

The chain has TRBV7-9 and TRBJ2-1; possibly TRBD2 for D (6 bases). Looked up from germline, CDR1 is SEHNR and CDR2 is FQNEAQ (reference sequence). Trimming removed 4 bases at V and 1 base at J, with 17 bases between. The CDR3 consists of 17 residues. The CDR3 nucleotides read TGTGCCAGCAGCTGGTTGGTCGGGACTCCTTCCTACAATGAGCAGTTCTTC. Translated, it gives CASSWLVGTPSYNEQFF.

This clonotype occurred a few times. The genes are TRBV28 and TRBJ2-7, with D unresolved. The ends were cut back, 7 bases at V and 2 bases at J, with 15 bases in the middle. Germline CDR1 and CDR2: MDHEN and SYDVKM. This CDR3 comprises 14 residues. The CDR3 loop reads CASTPSTRPYEQYF. The CDR3 bases are TGTGCCAGCACTCCCTCCACGCGCCCCTACGAGCAGTACTTC.

In this sample, this clonotype turned up a few times. The chain recombines TRBV4-3 with TRBJ2-7; 9 bases map to TRBD2. V lost 4 bases to trimming and J lost 3 bases; unmatched junction nucleotides: 13. The CDR3 has 17 residues. Per the germline V gene, CDR1 is LGHNA and CDR2 is YSLEER. In nucleotides, the CDR3 is TGCGCCAGCAGCCGCGGCCCCACGCTAGCGGGAAACTACGAGCAGTACTTC. The encoded protein is CASSRGPTLAGNYEQYF.

The V gene is TRBV4-3, the J gene TRBJ2-2; 8 nucleotides agree with TRBD1. The V gene end was trimmed by 3 bases and the J gene end by 7 bases; junction bases not matched to a gene: 7. This CDR3 spans 15 amino acids. Looked up from germline, CDR1 is LGHNA and CDR2 is YSLEER. CDR3 sequence reads: CASSQADRVGGELFF. Written as DNA, the CDR3 is TGCGCCAGCAGCCAGGCGGACAGGGTTGGCGGGGAGCTGTTTTTT.

V usage is TRBV6-1 and J usage is TRBJ2-3; D remains unclear. Germline V gene data show CDR1 as MNHNS and CDR2 as SASEGT. The V gene lost 5 bases and the J gene lost 11 bases, with 20 bases spanning the gap. The length of the CDR3 is 14 residues. CDR3 residues: CASSPLSSREMQYF. As DNA, the CDR3 is TGTGCCAGCAGTCCCCTCTCCTCTAGGGAAATGCAGTATTTT.